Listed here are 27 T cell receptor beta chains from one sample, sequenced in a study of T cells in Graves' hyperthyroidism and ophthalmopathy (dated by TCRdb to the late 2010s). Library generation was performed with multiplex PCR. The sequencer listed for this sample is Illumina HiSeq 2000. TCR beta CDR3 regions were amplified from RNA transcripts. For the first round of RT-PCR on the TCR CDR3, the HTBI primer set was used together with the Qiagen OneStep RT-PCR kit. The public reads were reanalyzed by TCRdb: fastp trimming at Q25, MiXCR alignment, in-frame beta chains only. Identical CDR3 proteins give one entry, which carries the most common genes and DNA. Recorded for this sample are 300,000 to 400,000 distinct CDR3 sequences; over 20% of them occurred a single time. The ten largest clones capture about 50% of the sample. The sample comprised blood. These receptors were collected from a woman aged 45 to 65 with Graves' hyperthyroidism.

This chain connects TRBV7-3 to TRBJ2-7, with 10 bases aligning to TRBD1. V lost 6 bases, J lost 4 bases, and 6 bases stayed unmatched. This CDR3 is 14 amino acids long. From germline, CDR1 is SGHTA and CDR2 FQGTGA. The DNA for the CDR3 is TGTGCCAGCAGACCCGGGACAGGGGTTTACGAGCAGTACTTC. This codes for CASRPGTGVYEQYF. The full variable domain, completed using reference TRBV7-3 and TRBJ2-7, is GAGVSQTPSNKVTEKGKYVELRCDPISGHTALYWYRQSLGQGPEFLIYFQGTGAADDSGLPNDRFFAVRPEGSVSTLKIQRTERGDSAVYLCASRPGTGVYEQYFGPGTRLTVT.

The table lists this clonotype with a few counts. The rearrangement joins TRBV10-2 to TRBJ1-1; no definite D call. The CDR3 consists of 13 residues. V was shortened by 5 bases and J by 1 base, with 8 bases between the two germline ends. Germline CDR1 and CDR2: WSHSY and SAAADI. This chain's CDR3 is CASSHTENTEAFF. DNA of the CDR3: TGCGCCAGCAGTCATACTGAGAACACTGAAGCTTTCTTT.

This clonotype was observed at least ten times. The CDR3, as DNA: TGTGCCAGCGGAGACTACAATGAGCAGTTCTTC. It encodes CASGDYNEQFF. This chain connects TRBV6-1 to TRBJ2-1; D unresolved. Germline V CDR1 and CDR2: MNHNS, SASEGT. Trimming removed 8 bases from V and 3 bases from J, with 5 bases in between. The CDR3 is 11 residues long.

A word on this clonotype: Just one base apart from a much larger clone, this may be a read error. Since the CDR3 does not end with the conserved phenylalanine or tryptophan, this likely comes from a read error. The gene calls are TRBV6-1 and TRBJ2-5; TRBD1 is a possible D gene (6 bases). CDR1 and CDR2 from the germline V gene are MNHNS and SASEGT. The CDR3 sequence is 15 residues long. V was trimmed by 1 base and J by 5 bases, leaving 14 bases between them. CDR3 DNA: TGTGCCAGCAGTGAAGAATGGGGGCGGCGGGAGACCCAGTACCTC. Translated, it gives CASSEEWGRRETQYL.

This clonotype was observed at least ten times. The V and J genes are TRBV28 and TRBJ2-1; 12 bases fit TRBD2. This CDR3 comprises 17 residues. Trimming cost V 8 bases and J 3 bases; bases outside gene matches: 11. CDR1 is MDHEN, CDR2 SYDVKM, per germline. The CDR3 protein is CASPPSGGASGYNEQFF. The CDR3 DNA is TGTGCCAGCCCTCCTAGCGGGGGGGCCTCTGGCTACAATGAGCAGTTCTTC.

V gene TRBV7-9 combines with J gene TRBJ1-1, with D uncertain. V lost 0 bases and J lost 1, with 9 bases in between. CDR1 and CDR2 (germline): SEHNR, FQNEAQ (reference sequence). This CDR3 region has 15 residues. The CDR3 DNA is TGTGCCAGCAGCTTAGCAACCTCACAGAACACTGAAGCTTTCTTT. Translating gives CASSLATSQNTEAFF.

The CDR3 coding sequence is TGTGCCAGTTCTCGGGACGGCACCGGGGAGCTGTTTTTT. The encoded protein is CASSRDGTGELFF. The chain joins TRBV19 to TRBJ2-2, with D possibly called TRBD1 or TRBD2 (5 bases each). CDR1 is LNHDA, CDR2 SQIVND, per germline (reference sequence). Trimming took off 8 bases at V and 4 bases at J, with 11 bases between the two ends. The CDR3 length is 13 residues.

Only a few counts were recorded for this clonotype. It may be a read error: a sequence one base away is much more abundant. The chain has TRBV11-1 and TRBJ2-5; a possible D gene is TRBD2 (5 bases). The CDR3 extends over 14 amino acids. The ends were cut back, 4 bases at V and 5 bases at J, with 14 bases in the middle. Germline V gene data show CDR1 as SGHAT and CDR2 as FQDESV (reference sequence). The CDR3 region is CASSSADPVETQYF. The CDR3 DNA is TGTGCCAGCAGCTCAGCGGACCCGGTGGAGACCCAGTACTTC.

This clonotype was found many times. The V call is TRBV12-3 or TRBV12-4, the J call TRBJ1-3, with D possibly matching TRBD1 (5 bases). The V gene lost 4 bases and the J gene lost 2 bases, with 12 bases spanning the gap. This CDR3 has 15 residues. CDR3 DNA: TGTGCCAGCAGTTCCCGCAGGGTGACTGGAAACACCATATATTTT. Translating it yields CASSSRRVTGNTIYF.

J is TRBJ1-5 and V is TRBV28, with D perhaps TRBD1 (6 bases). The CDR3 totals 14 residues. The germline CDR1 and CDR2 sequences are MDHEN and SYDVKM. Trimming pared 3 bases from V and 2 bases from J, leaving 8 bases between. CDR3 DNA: TGTGCCAGCAGTTTCAGGGGACGCAATCAGCCCCAGCATTTT. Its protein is CASSFRGRNQPQHF.

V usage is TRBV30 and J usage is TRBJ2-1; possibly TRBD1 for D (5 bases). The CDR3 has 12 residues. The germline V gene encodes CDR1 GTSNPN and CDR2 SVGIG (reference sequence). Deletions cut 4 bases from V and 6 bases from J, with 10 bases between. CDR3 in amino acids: CAWTSTVNEQFF. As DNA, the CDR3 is TGTGCCTGGACCTCGACAGTCAATGAGCAGTTCTTC.

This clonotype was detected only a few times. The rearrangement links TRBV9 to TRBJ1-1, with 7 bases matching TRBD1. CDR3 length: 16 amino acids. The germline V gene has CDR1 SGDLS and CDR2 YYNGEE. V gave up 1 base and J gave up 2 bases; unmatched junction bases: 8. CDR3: CASSVRERGRNTEAFF. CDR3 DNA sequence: TGTGCCAGCAGCGTACGGGAAAGGGGGCGCAACACTGAAGCTTTCTTT.

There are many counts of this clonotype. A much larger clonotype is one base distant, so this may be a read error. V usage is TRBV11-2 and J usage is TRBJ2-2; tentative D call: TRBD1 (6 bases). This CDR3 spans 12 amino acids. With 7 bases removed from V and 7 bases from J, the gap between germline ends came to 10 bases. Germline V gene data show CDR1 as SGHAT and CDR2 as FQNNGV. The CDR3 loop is CASTQGNGELFF. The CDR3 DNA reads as TGTGCCAGCACCCAGGGGAACGGGGAGCTGTTTTTT. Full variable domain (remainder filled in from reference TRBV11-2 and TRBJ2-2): EAGVAQSPRYKIIEKRQSVAFWCNPISGHATLYWYQQILGQGPKLLIQFQNNGVVDDSQLPKDRFSAERLKGVDSTLKIQPAKLEDSAVYLCASTQGNGELFFGEGSRLTVL.

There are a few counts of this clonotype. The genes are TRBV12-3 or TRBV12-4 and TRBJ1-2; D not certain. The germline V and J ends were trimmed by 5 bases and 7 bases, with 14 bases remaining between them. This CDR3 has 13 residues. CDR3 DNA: TGTGCCAGCAGTCGACGGATCCCTGGTGGCTACACCTTC. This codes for CASSRRIPGGYTF.

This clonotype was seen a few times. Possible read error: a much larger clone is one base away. The CDR3 coding sequence is TGTACCACCTCGTTTGCTAACTATGGCTACACCTTC. Translating it yields CTTSFANYGYTF. V and J are TRBV6-1 and TRBJ1-2; D ambiguous. Per the germline V gene, CDR1 is MNHNS and CDR2 is SASEGT. The CDR3 spans 12 residues.

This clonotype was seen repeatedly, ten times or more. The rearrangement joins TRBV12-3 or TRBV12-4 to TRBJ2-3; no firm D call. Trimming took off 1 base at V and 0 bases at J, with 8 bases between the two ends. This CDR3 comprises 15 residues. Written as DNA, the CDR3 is TGTGCCAGCAGTTTAGACGTCGGGAGCACAGATACGCAGTATTTT. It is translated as CASSLDVGSTDTQYF.

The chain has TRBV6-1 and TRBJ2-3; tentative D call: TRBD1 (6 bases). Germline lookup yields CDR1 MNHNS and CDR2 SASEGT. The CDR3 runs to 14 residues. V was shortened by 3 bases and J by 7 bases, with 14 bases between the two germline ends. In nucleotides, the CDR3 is TGTGCCAGCAGTGACAGGGGTTCAACGAATACGCAGTATTTT. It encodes CASSDRGSTNTQYF.

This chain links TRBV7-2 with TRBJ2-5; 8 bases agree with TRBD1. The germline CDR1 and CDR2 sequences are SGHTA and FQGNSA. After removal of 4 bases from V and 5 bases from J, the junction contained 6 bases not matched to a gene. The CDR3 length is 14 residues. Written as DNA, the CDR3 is TGTGCCAGCAGCTATGACAGGGGTGCCGAGACCCAGTACTTC. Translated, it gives CASSYDRGAETQYF.

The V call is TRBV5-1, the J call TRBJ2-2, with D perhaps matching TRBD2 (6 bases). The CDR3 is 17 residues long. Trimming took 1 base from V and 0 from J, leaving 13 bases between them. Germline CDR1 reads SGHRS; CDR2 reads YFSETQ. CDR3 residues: CASSLRAGNSNTGELFF. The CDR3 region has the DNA TGCGCCAGCAGCTTGCGTGCGGGAAATTCGAACACCGGGGAGCTGTTTTTT.

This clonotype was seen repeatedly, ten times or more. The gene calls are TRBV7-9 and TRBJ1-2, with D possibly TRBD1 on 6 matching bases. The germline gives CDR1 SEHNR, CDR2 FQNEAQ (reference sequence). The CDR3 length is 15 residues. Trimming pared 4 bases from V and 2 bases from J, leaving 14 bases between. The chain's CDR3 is CASSSPGGSNYGYTF. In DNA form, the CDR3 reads TGTGCCAGCAGCTCCCCTGGGGGCTCGAACTATGGCTACACCTTC.

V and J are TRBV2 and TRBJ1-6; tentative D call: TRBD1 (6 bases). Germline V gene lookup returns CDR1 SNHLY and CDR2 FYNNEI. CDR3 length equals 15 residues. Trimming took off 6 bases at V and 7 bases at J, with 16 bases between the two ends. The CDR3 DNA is TGTGCCAGCAGAGGGGACACGGCCCTAAATTCACCCCTCCACTTT. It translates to CASRGDTALNSPLHF.

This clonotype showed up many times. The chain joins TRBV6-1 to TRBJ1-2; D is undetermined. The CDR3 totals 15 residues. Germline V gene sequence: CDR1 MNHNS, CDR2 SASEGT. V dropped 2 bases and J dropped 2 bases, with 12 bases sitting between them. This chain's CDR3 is CASSEREGGNYGYTF. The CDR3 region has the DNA TGTGCCAGCAGTGAACGGGAAGGCGGGAACTATGGCTACACCTTC.

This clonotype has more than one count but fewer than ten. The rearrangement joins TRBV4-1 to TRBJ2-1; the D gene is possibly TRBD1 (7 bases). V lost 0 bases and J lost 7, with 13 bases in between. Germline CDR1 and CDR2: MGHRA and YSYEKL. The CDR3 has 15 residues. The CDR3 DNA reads TGCGCCAGCAGCCAAGATGCGGCAGGGGGGAATGAGCAGTTCTTC. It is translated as CASSQDAAGGNEQFF.

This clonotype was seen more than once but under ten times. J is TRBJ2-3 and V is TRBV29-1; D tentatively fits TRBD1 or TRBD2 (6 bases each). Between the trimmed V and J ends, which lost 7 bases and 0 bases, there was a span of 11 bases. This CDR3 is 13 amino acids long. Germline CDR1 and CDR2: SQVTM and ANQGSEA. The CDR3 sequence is CSGTGTSTDTQYF. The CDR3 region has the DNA TGCAGCGGTACAGGGACTAGCACAGATACGCAGTATTTT.

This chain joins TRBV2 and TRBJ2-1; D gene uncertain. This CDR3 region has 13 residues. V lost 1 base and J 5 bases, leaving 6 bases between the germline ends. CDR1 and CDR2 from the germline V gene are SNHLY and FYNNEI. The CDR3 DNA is TGTGCCAGCAGTGAAGGGTTAGACAATGAGCAGTTCTTC. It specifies CASSEGLDNEQFF.

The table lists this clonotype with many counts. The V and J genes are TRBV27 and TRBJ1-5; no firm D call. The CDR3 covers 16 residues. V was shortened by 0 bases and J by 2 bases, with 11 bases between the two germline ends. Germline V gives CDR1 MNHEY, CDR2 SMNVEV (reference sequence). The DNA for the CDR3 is TGTGCCAGCAGTTTATCGGGTCCCGAAGGCAATCAGCCCCAGCATTTT. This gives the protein CASSLSGPEGNQPQHF.

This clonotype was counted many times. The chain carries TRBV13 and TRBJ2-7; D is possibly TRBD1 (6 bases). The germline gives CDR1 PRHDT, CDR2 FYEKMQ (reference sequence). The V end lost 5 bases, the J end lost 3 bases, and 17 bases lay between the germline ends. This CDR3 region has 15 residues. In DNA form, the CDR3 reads TGTGCCAGCAGCCCTAGAGCGGACAGAAACTACGAGCAGTACTTC. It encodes CASSPRADRNYEQYF.